These 23 T cell receptor beta chains were sequenced from one sample in a study of cytomegalovirus exposure and HLA in healthy donors (dated by TCRdb to about 2017). The library was generated by the immunoSEQ multiplex PCR assay. TCRdb carries this immuneACCESS record with in-frame sequences only. Its versions omit some clonotypes, under half of them owing to an unresolved V gene in the studies checked, with the rest unexplained. The sample data list 130,000 to 150,000 clones, and more than 80% of these were observed just once. Clones ranked in the top ten supply 6.2% of the sample. Sequencing was done on a sample of PBMCs. Receptor source: a woman in her thirties in good health and CMV-seropositive.

J is TRBJ2-1 and V is TRBV7-6; D might be TRBD2 (5 bases). Germline V gives CDR1 SGHVS, CDR2 FNYEAQ. The CDR3 runs 17 residues. The germline V and J ends were trimmed by 5 bases and 0 bases, with 17 bases remaining between them. The DNA of the CDR3 is TGTGCCAGCAGCGAAAGGAATAGCGCCTACTCCTACAATGAGCAGTTCTTC. It specifies CASSERNSAYSYNEQFF.

The chain is built from TRBV15 and TRBJ2-3; the D is unclear. V lost 0 bases to trimming and J lost 3 bases, with 7 bases between them. The CDR3 loop spans 14 amino acids. Germline CDR1 LNHNV, CDR2 YYDKDF (reference sequence). This chain's CDR3 is CATSRDLLTDTQYF. CDR3 sequence (DNA): TGTGCCACCAGCAGAGATCTATTAACAGATACGCAGTATTTT. Complete variable domain (other parts from reference TRBV15 and TRBJ2-3): DAMVIQNPRYQVTQFGKPVTLSCSQTLNHNVMYWYQQKSSQAPKLLFHYYDKDFNNEADTPDNFQSRRPNTSFCFLDIRSPGLGDTAMYLCATSRDLLTDTQYFGPGTRLTVL.

V and J are TRBV4-2 and TRBJ2-7, with D possibly being TRBD1 (5 bases). The CDR3 is made up of 13 amino acids. Germline V gives CDR1 LGHNA, CDR2 YNFKEQ. V dropped 2 bases and J dropped 4 bases, with 9 bases sitting between them. CDR3 residues: CASSQWAGYEQYF. The DNA for the CDR3 is TGTGCCAGCAGCCAATGGGCAGGGTACGAGCAGTACTTC.

The table lists this clone with a count of one. J is TRBJ1-2 and V is TRBV6-1; D remains ambiguous. V was pared by 4 bases and J by 4 bases, with 10 bases between. The CDR3 consists of 13 residues. CDR1 is MNHNS and CDR2 is SASEGT in the germline V gene. The CDR3 DNA reads as TGTGCCAGCAGTGCAAGGGAGCTCTATGGCTACACCTTC. Translated, it gives CASSARELYGYTF.

V usage is TRBV6-5 and J usage is TRBJ2-7, with 7 bases fitting TRBD1. Germline V gives CDR1 MNHEY, CDR2 SVGAGI. V shed 8 bases, J shed 4 bases, and the junction held 11 bases outside the gene matches. This CDR3 contains 14 residues. The CDR3 reads CASRGYRGDYEQYF. The CDR3 nucleotides are TGTGCCAGCCGAGGGTACAGGGGAGATTACGAGCAGTACTTC.

The chain links TRBV28 to TRBJ2-7; 8 bases fit TRBD2. Germline CDR1 is MDHEN and CDR2 is SYDVKM. V shed 3 bases, J shed 7 bases, and the junction held 8 bases outside the gene matches. This CDR3 has 14 amino acids. CDR3 DNA: TGTGCCAGCAGTTTGATTAGCGGGATTCTAGAGCAGTACTTC. Its translation is CASSLISGILEQYF. Looking up the rest from reference TRBV28 and TRBJ2-7 gives the full variable domain: DVKVTQSSRYLVKRTGEKVFLECVQDMDHENMFWYRQDPGLGLRLIYFSYDVKMKEKGDIPEGYSVSREKKERFSLILESASTNQTSMYLCASSLISGILEQYFGPGTRLTVT.

The J gene is TRBJ1-5, the V gene TRBV5-6; D gene ambiguous. Trimming removed 4 bases from V and 7 bases from J, with 12 bases in between. Germline V gene sequence: CDR1 SGHDT, CDR2 YYEEEE. CDR3 length: 13 residues. CDR3 region: CASSPDSGQPQHF. CDR3 nucleotide sequence: TGTGCCAGCAGCCCGGATAGCGGACAGCCCCAGCATTTT.

This chain joins TRBV28 and TRBJ1-1; 10 positions agree with TRBD1. The V segment lost 4 bases and the J segment 4 bases; nucleotides outside the gene matches: 3. CDR3 length: 14 residues. The V gene's germline CDR1 is MDHEN and CDR2 SYDVKM. CDR3 coding DNA: TGTGCCAGCAGTTCCGGACAGGGGGGCACTGAAGCTTTCTTT. Protein product: CASSSGQGGTEAFF.

The genes are TRBV6-5 and TRBJ1-1; no firm D call. V gave up 8 bases and J gave up 2 bases, with 12 bases separating them. This CDR3 region has 13 residues. CDR1 MNHEY and CDR2 SVGAGI come from the germline V gene. The CDR3 bases are TGTGCCAGCTCTCCAGAAATTAACACTGAAGCTTTCTTT. Encoded protein: CASSPEINTEAFF.

The V gene is TRBV5-4, the J gene TRBJ2-5, with 9 bases lining up with TRBD2. Per the germline V gene, CDR1 is SGHNT and CDR2 is YYREEE (reference sequence). This CDR3 region has 17 residues. Losses at the gene ends were 0 bases for V and 2 bases for J; bases not matched to a gene: 8. CDR3 region: CASSLALAGGGQETQYF. The DNA of the CDR3 is TGTGCCAGCAGCTTGGCACTCGCGGGGGGGGGACAAGAGACCCAGTACTTC.

This rearrangement joins TRBV6-5 to TRBJ2-5, with 7 bases identical to TRBD2. The CDR3 sequence is 15 residues long. V lost 0 bases and J lost 4; bases outside the gene matches: 5. Germline values: CDR1 MNHEY, CDR2 SVGAGI. CDR3: CASSYSGGGRETQYF. DNA of the CDR3: TGTGCCAGCAGTTACTCTGGGGGGGGGAGAGAGACCCAGTACTTC.

The chain uses TRBV9 and TRBJ2-7; TRBD1 agrees at 10 bases. This CDR3 is built from 14 residues. V gave up 4 bases and J gave up 6 bases; unmatched junction bases: 7. The V gene's germline CDR1 is SGDLS and CDR2 YYNGEE. The CDR3 nucleotides are TGTGCCAGCAGCAGACAGGGGGCTCGAAGCGAGCAGTACTTC. It yields the protein CASSRQGARSEQYF.

The chain has TRBV18 and TRBJ1-2; 9 positions match TRBD1. This CDR3 contains 13 residues. V shed 3 bases and J 6 bases; nucleotides not matched to a gene: 2. Germline V gene lookup returns CDR1 KGHSH and CDR2 LQKENI. CDR3 bases: TGTGCCAGCTCACCCGGGACAGGGAATGGCTACACCTTC. Protein product: CASSPGTGNGYTF.

The J gene is TRBJ1-5, the V gene TRBV7-6; no firm D call. Germline CDR1 and CDR2: SGHVS and FNYEAQ. This CDR3 spans 13 amino acids. Trimming stripped 5 bases from V and 3 bases from J, with 8 bases between. The CDR3 DNA follows: TGTGCCAGCAGCCCACGGGACAATCAGCCCCAGCATTTT. Its protein product is CASSPRDNQPQHF.

The V gene is TRBV5-1, the J gene TRBJ2-5, with D maybe TRBD2 (6 bases). Germline values: CDR1 SGHRS, CDR2 YFSETQ. V lost 4 bases to trimming and J lost 3 bases, with 16 bases between them. This CDR3 has 15 amino acids. CDR3 nucleotides: TGCGCCAGCAGCGCCCCGACTAGTGGGGAAGAGACCCAGTACTTC. This gives the protein CASSAPTSGEETQYF.

CDR3 sequence (DNA): TGCAGCGTCCCACCGACAGGGTCAGGCACAGATACGCAGTATTTT. As protein: CSVPPTGSGTDTQYF. The chain is built from TRBV29-1 and TRBJ2-3, with 7 positions matching TRBD1. The CDR3 runs 15 residues. Germline lookup yields CDR1 SQVTM and CDR2 ANQGSEA. J lost 1 base, V lost 6 bases, and 10 bases had no gene match.

V and J are TRBV4-1 and TRBJ2-7; the match to TRBD1 covers 11 bases. The length of the CDR3 is 18 residues. J gave up 3 bases and V 1 base, and 11 bases lay outside the gene matches. CDR1 is MGHRA, CDR2 YSYEKL, per germline. Here the CDR3 reads CASSQVALDRGRFYEQYF. CDR3 in DNA: TGCGCCAGCAGCCAAGTAGCCCTGGACAGGGGGCGATTCTACGAGCAGTACTTC.

The chain joins TRBV5-4 to TRBJ1-1; TRBD1 is a possible D gene (6 bases). Per germline, CDR1 SGHNT and CDR2 YYREEE (reference sequence). The CDR3 contains 15 residues. V lost 6 bases, J lost 0 bases, and 15 bases lay in between. CDR3 residues: CASNDRDIMNTEAFF. DNA for the CDR3: TGTGCCAGCAACGATAGGGACATTATGAACACTGAAGCTTTCTTT.

The genes are TRBV28 and TRBJ1-2; maybe TRBD1 (6 bases). The CDR3 is 15 amino acids. Per germline, CDR1 MDHEN and CDR2 SYDVKM. V was shortened by 5 bases and J by 2 bases, with 15 bases between the two germline ends. The DNA for the CDR3 is TGTGCCAGCAGTGCCTACAGGGACCCGAACTATGGCTACACCTTC. Residues: CASSAYRDPNYGYTF.

DNA for the CDR3: TGCGCCAGCCTCGACAGTTATCAGCCCCAGCATTTT. This gives the protein CASLDSYQPQHF. This sequence joins TRBV5-1 and TRBJ1-5, with D tentatively TRBD1 (5 bases). Trimming removed 7 bases from V and 5 bases from J, with 10 bases in between. In germline, CDR1 is SGHRS, CDR2 YFSETQ. This CDR3 is 12 amino acids long.

The chain uses TRBV6-6 and TRBJ2-7; TRBD1 agrees at 10 bases. Per germline, CDR1 MNHNY and CDR2 SVGAGI (reference sequence). V lost 6 bases, J lost 3 bases, and 5 bases stayed unmatched. CDR3 length: 14 residues. DNA of the CDR3: TGTGCCAGCAGAACGGGACAGGGGTTCTACGAGCAGTACTTC. It is translated as CASRTGQGFYEQYF.

The chain couples TRBV18 to TRBJ2-7; 7 nucleotides align to TRBD2. The CDR3 sequence is 17 residues long. The V gene end was trimmed by 3 bases and the J gene end by 2 bases; junction bases not matched to a gene: 13. Germline assignment: CDR1 KGHSH and CDR2 LQKENI. In DNA, the CDR3 is TGTGCCAGCTCACCGAATTACCGGGACTATGGGACCTACGAGCAGTACTTC. Its protein product is CASSPNYRDYGTYEQYF.

V gene TRBV27 combines with J gene TRBJ2-3; 8 bases fit TRBD2. The germline gives CDR1 MNHEY, CDR2 SMNVEV (reference sequence). J lost 2 bases, V lost 7 bases, and 11 bases had no gene match. This CDR3 contains 16 residues. CDR3: CASIPRTGGLTDTQYF. For the CDR3, the DNA is TGTGCCAGCATCCCACGAACGGGGGGGCTCACAGATACGCAGTATTTT.